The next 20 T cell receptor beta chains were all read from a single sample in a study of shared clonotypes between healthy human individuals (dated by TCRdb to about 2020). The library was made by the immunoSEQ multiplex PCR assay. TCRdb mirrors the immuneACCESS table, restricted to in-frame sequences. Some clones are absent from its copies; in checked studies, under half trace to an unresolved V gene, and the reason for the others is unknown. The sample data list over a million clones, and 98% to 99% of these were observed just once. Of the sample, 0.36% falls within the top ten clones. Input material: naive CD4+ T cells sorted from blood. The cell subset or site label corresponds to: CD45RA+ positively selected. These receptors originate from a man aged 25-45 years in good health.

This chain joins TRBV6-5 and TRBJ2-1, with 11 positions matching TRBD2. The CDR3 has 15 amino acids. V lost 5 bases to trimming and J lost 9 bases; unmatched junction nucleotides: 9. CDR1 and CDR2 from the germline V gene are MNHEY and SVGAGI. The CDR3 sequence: CASSPRLAGLAEQFF. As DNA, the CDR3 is TGTGCCAGCAGTCCGAGACTAGCGGGATTGGCTGAGCAGTTCTTC.

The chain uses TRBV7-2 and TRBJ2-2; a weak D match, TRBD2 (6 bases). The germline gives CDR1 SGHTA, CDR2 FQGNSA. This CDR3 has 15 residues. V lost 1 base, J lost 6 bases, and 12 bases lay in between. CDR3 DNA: TGTGCCAGCAGCTTAGTTAGCGGACACTCCGGGGAGCTGTTTTTT. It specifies CASSLVSGHSGELFF.

The CDR3 nucleotides are TGCGCCAGCAGCCAAGTGCGAGGAGCGGGATCCCAGTTCTTC. Encoded protein: CASSQVRGAGSQFF. This chain joins TRBV4-1 and TRBJ2-1; the match to TRBD2 covers 7 bases. The CDR3 is made up of 14 amino acids. V dropped 1 base and J dropped 13; count of bases not matched to a gene: 10. Germline CDR1 reads MGHRA; CDR2 reads YSYEKL.

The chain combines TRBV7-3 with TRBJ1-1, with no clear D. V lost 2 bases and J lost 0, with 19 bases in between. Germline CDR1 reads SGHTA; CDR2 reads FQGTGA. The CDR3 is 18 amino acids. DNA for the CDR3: TGTGCCAGCAGCTTATTATTCCAGGCGGCGGGGATGAACACTGAAGCTTTCTTT. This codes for CASSLLFQAAGMNTEAFF.

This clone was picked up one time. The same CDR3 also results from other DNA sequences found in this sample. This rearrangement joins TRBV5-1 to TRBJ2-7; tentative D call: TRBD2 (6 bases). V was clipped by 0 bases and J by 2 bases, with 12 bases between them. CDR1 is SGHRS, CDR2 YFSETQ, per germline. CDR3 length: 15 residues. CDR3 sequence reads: CASSLAGGGTYEQYF. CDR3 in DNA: TGCGCCAGCAGCTTGGCCGGGGGTGGAACCTACGAGCAGTACTTC. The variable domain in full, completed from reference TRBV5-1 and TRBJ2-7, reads KAGVTQTPRYLIKTRGQQVTLSCSPISGHRSVSWYQQTPGQGLQFLFEYFSETQRNKGNFPGRFSGRQFSNSRSEMNVSTLELGDSALYLCASSLAGGGTYEQYFGPGTRLTVT.

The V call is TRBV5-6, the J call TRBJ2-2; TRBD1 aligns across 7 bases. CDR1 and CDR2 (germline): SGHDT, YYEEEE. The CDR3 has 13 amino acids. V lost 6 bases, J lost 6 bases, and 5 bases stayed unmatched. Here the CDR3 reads CASTRQGPGELFF. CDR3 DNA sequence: TGTGCCAGCACCCGACAGGGTCCCGGGGAGCTGTTTTTT. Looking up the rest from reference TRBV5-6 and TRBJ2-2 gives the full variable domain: DAGVTQSPTHLIKTRGQQVTLRCSPKSGHDTVSWYQQALGQGPQFIFQYYEEEERQRGNFPDRFSGHQFPNYSSELNVNALLLGDSALYLCASTRQGPGELFFGEGSRLTVL.

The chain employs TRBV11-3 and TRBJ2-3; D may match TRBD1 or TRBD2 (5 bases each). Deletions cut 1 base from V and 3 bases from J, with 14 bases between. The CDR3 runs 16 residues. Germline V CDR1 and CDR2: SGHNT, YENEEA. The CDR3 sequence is CASSLGGQGWTDTQYF. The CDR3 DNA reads TGTGCCAGCAGCTTAGGAGGGCAGGGATGGACAGATACGCAGTATTTT. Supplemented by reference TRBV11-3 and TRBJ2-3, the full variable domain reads EAGVVQSPRYKIIEKKQPVAFWCNPISGHNTLYWYLQNLGQGPELLIRYENEEAVDDSQLPKDRFSAERLKGVDSTLKIQPAELGDSAVYLCASSLGGQGWTDTQYFGPGTRLTVL.

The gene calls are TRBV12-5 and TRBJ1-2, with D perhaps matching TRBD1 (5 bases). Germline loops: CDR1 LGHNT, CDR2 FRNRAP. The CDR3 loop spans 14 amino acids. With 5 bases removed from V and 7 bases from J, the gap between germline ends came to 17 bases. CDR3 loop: CASGLGVGTGGYTF. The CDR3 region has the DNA TGTGCTAGTGGTCTCGGGGTAGGGACGGGTGGCTACACCTTC.

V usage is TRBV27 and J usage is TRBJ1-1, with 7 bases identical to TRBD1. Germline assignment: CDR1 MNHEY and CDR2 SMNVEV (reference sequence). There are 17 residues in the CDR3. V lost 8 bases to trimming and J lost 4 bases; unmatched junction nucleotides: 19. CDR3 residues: CASRAHRQGPLSTEAFF. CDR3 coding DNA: TGTGCCAGCCGAGCACACCGACAGGGCCCTCTTAGCACTGAAGCTTTCTTT.

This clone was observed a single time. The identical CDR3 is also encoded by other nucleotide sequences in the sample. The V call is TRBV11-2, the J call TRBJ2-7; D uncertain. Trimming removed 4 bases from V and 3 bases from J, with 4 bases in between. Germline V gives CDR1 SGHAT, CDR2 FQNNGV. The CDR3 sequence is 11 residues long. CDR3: CASSWLYEQYF. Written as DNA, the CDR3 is TGTGCCAGCAGCTGGCTCTACGAGCAGTACTTC.

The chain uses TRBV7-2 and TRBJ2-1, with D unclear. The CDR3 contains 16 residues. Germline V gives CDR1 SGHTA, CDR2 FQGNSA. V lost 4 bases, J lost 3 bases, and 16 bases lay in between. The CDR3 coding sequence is TGTGCCAGCAGCTCCTCCGAGAGACTCTACTACAATGAGCAGTTCTTC. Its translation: CASSSSERLYYNEQFF.

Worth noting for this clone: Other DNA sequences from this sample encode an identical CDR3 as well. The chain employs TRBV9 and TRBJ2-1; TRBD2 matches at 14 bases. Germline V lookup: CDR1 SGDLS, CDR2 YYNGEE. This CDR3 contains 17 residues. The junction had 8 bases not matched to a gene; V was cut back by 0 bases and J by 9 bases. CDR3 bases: TGTGCCAGCAGCGTAGGACTAGCGGGAGGGCCGGAAGGTGAGCAGTTCTTC. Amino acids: CASSVGLAGGPEGEQFF.

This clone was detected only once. Here the CDR3 reads CSAESNLNEQFF. The DNA for the CDR3 is TGCAGCGCCGAAAGCAACCTCAATGAGCAGTTCTTC. The genes are TRBV29-1 and TRBJ2-1, with D unresolved. This CDR3 is 12 amino acids long. The germline V gene has CDR1 SQVTM and CDR2 ANQGSEA. V lost 7 bases and J 6 bases, leaving 13 bases between the germline ends.

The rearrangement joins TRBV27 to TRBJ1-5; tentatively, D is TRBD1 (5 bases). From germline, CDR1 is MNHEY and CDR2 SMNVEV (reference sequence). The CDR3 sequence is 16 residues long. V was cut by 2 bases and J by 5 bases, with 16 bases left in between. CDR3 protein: CASSLRSGGLDQPQHF. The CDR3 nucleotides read TGTGCCAGCAGTTTAAGATCCGGGGGTCTCGATCAGCCCCAGCATTTT.

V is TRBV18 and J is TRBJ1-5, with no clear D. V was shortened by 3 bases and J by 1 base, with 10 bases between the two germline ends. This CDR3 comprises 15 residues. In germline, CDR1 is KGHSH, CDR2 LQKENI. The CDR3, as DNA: TGTGCCAGCTCACCCAGTACCAGGAGCAATCAGCCCCAGCATTTT. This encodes CASSPSTRSNQPQHF.

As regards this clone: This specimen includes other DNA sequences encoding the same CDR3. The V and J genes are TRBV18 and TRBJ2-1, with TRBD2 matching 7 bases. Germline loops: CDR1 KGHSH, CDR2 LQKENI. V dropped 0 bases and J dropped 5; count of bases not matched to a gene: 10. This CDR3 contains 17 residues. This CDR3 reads CASSPPVWASGHNEQFF. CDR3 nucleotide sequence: TGTGCCAGCTCACCACCGGTTTGGGCTAGCGGCCACAATGAGCAGTTCTTC.

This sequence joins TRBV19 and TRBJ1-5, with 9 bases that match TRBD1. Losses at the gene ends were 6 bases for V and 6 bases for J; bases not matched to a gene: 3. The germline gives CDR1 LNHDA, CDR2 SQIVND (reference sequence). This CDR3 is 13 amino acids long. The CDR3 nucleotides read TGTGCCAGTAGAACAGGGGGCGTTCAGCCCCAGCATTTT. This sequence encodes CASRTGGVQPQHF.

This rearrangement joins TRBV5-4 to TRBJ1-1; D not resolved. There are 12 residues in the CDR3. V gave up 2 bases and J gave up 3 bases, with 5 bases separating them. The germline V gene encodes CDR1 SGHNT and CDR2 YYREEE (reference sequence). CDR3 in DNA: TGTGCCAGCAGCTTTCAGGACACTGAAGCTTTCTTT. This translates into CASSFQDTEAFF.

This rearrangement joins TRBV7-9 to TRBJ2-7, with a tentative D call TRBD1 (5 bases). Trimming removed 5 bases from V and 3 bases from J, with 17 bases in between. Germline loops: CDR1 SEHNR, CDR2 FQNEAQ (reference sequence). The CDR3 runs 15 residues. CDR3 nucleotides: TGTGCCAGCAGCCCGCAGGGTATGCTACTCTACGAGCAGTACTTC. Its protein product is CASSPQGMLLYEQYF.

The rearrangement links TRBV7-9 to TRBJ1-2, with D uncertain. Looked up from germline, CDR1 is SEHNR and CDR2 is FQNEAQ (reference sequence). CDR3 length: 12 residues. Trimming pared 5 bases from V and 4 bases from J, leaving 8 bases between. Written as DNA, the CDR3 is TGTGCCAGCAGCCCTCAAGGCTATGGCTACACCTTC. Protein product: CASSPQGYGYTF.